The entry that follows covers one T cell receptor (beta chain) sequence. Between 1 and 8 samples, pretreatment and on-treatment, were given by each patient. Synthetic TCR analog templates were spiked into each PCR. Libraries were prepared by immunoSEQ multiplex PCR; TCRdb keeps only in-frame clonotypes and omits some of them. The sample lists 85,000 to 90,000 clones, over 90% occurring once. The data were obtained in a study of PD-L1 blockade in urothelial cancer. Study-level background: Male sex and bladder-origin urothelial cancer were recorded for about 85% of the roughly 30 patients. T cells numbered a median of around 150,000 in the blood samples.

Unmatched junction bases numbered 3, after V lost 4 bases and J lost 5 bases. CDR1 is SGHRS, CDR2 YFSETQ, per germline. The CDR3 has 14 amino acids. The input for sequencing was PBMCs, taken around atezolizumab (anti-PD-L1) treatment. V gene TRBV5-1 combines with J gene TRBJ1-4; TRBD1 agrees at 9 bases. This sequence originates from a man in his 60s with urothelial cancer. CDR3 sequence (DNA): TGCGCCAGCAGCCAGACAGGGGGGAATGAAAAACTGTTTTTT. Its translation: CASSQTGGNEKLFF.